This note documents a single T cell receptor beta chain sequence. Per the germline V gene, CDR1 is LGHNT and CDR2 is FRNRAP. The CDR3 loop spans 17 amino acids. V was clipped by 5 bases and J by 0 bases, with 17 bases between them. These data belong to a study of blood T cell repertoires in COVID-19. Study details: The cDNA or gDNA used as material had been derived from T cells, B-cell-depleted T cells, or PBMCs.

The age range of participants was roughly 18 to 90 years, with residence in around 22 US areas. The repertoire was sequenced with immunoSEQ multiplex PCR; TCRdb's copy has only in-frame clones and lacks some. In the table there are roughly 260,000 clones, roughly nine tenths of which are singletons. The V call is TRBV12-5, the J call TRBJ1-5; tentative D call: TRBD1 (6 bases). The sequenced sample was PBMCs or T cells enriched from blood (not recorded which). The receptor comes from a woman in her 30s with acute COVID-19. CDR3 sequence reads: CASGEVGRGHSNQPQHF. CDR3 nucleotide sequence: TGTGCTAGTGGTGAGGTCGGCAGGGGACATAGCAATCAGCCCCAGCATTTT.